Listed below are T cell receptor beta chains from one sample, sequenced in a study of blood T cell repertoires in COVID-19. Profiled with immunoSEQ multiplex PCR; TCRdb holds only in-frame clones, not every one. Among a few hundred thousand clones listed, about 87% were seen once. Sequencing input: peripheral blood. The receptors stem from a woman aged 25 to 39 with COVID-19, enrolled during active disease. CDR3s include the opening cysteine and the closing phenylalanine or tryptophan. D genes are given only for firm matches. Clone size is given for some rows only: seen once, a few or many times, or a class if the clone is expanded.

v_call	d_call	j_call	clone_size	cdr3_aa	cdr3_nt
TRBV6-1	TRBD1	TRBJ2-7	-	CASSRSGQGAYEQYF	TGTGCCAGCAGTCGTTCGGGACAGGGGGCCTACGAGCAGTACTTC
TRBV18	TRBD2	TRBJ2-5	-	CASSPPTSVETQYF	TGTGCCAGCTCACCACCAACTAGCGTGGAGACCCAGTACTTC
TRBV7-2	-	TRBJ1-6	once	CASSLDRVGYNSPLHF	TGTGCCAGCAGCTTAGACAGGGTGGGATATAATTCACCCCTCCACTTT
TRBV7-2	-	TRBJ2-7	-	CASSLYYEQYF	TGTGCCAGCAGCTTATACTACGAGCAGTACTTC
TRBV28	-	TRBJ2-1	once	CASTVENEQFF	TGTGCCAGCACGGTTGAGAATGAGCAGTTCTTC
TRBV20-1	-	TRBJ2-4	-	CSARPLGAQYF	TGCAGTGCTAGGCCCCTGGGGGCTCAGTACTTC
TRBV19	TRBD1	TRBJ1-5	-	CASSITMNRGDQPQHF	TGTGCCAGTAGTATAACTATGAACAGGGGCGATCAGCCCCAGCATTTT
TRBV4-3	-	TRBJ1-4	-	CASSQSGRVTNEKLFF	TGCGCCAGCAGCCAATCCGGGAGGGTAACTAATGAAAAACTGTTTTTT
TRBV6-5	-	TRBJ2-1	-	CASRGQYNEQFF	TGTGCCAGCAGAGGACAGTACAATGAGCAGTTCTTC
TRBV20-1	TRBD1	TRBJ1-5	-	CSASRDRGNNQPQHF	TGCAGTGCTAGTCGGGACAGGGGGAACAATCAGCCCCAGCATTTT
TRBV21-1	-	TRBJ2-3	once	CASSSPQGSAQYF	TGTGCCAGCAGTTCACCCCAGGGGAGCGCGCAGTATTTT
TRBV4-1	-	TRBJ1-6	-	CASSQEGRNSPLHF	TGCGCCAGCAGCCAAGAGGGGAGGAATTCACCCCTCCACTTT
TRBV28	-	TRBJ1-5	-	CASSPPGGGVGRNQPQHF	TGTGCCAGCAGCCCACCCGGCGGAGGGGTCGGGCGCAATCAGCCCCAGCATTTT
TRBV19	-	TRBJ2-2	-	CASSGGTANTGELFF	TGTGCCAGTAGTGGGGGGACGGCCAACACCGGGGAGCTGTTTTTT
TRBV7-2	-	TRBJ2-4	-	CASSPSPENIQYF	TGTGCCAGCAGCCCATCCCCGGAAAACATTCAGTACTTC
TRBV10-1	-	TRBJ1-1	-	CASSEPQGGEAFF	TGCGCCAGCAGTGAGCCCCAGGGAGGTGAAGCTTTCTTT